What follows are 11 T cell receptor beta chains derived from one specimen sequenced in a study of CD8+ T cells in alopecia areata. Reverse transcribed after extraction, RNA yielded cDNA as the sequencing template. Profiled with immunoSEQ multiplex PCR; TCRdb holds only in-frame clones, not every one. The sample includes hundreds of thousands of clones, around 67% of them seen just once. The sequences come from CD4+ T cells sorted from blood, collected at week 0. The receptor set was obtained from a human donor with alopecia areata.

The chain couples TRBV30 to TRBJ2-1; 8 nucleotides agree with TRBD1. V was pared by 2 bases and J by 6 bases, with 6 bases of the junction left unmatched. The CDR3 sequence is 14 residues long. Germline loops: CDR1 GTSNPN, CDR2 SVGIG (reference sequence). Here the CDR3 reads CAWSFPDRGNEQFF. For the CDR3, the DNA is TGTGCCTGGAGTTTTCCCGACAGGGGCAATGAGCAGTTCTTC.

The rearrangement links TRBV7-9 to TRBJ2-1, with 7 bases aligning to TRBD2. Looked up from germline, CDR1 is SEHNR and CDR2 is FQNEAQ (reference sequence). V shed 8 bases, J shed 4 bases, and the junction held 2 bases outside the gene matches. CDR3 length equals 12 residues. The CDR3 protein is CASGGGYNEQFF. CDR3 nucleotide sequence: TGTGCCAGCGGGGGAGGGTACAATGAGCAGTTCTTC.

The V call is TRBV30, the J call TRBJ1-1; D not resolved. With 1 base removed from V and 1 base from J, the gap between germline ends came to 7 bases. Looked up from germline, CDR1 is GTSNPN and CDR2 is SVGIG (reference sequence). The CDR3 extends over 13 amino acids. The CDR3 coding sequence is TGTGCCTGGAGTGCCCGGGCGAACACTGAAGCTTTCTTT. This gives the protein CAWSARANTEAFF.

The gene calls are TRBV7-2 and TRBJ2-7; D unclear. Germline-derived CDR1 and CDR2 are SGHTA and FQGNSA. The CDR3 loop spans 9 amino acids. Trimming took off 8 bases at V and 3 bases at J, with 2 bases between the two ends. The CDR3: CASGYEQYF. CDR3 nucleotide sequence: TGTGCCAGCGGCTACGAGCAGTACTTC.

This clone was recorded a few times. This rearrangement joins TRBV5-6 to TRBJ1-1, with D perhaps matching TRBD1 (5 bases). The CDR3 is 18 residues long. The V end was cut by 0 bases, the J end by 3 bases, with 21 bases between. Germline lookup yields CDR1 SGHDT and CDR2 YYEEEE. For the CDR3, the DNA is TGTGCCAGCAGCTTGGGGGACCGGCGACTCTTAGCCGACACTGAAGCTTTCTTT. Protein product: CASSLGDRRLLADTEAFF.

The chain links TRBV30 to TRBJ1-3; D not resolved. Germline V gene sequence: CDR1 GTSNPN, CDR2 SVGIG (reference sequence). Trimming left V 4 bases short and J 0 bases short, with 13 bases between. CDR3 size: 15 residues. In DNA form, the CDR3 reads TGTGCCTGGAAGGAGCTCGAAGACTCTGGAAACACCATATATTTT. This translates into CAWKELEDSGNTIYF.

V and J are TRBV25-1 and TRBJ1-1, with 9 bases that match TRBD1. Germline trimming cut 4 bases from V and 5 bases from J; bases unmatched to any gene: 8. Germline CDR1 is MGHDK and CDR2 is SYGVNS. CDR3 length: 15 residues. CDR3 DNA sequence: TGTGCCAGCAGTGGCCGGACAGGGGCGCTTACTGAAGCTTTCTTT. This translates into CASSGRTGALTEAFF.

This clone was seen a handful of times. CDR3 protein: CASSRGETQYF. Here the CDR3 DNA reads TGTGCCAGCAGCCGAGGGGAGACCCAGTACTTC. V is TRBV11-3 and J is TRBJ2-5, with D maybe TRBD2 (5 bases). CDR1 is SGHNT, CDR2 YENEEA, per germline. Trimming pared 5 bases from V and 5 bases from J, leaving 6 bases between. The CDR3 runs 11 residues.

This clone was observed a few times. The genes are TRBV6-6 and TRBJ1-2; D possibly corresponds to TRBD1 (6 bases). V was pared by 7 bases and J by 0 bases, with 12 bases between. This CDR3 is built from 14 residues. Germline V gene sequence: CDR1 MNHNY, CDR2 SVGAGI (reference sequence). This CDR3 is CASMLGQPNYGYTF. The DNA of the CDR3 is TGTGCCAGCATGCTAGGACAGCCTAACTATGGCTACACCTTC.

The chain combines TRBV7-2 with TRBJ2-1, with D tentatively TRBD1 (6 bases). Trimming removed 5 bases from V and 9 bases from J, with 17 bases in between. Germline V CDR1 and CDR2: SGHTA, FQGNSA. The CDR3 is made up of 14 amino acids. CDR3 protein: CASSRGQTLSEQFF. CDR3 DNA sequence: TGTGCCAGCAGCCGAGGACAGACTTTAAGTGAGCAGTTCTTC.

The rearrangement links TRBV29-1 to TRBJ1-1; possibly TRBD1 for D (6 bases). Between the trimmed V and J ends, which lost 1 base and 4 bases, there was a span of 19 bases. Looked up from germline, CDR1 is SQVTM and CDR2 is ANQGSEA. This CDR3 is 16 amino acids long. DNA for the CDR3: TGCAGCGTTGAAGGCTGGAGGCGACAGGCGGCCACTGAAGCTTTCTTT. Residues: CSVEGWRRQAATEAFF.